This T cell receptor beta chain was recovered during a study of T cell repertoires in cytomegalovirus infection. Study background: Evidence of both CMV infection and a matching HLA type came from public TCR beta signatures. Study conclusions and caveats: Dominant in the ex vivo response were TCR beta clonotypes restricted by HLA-C and specific for CMV. Individuals carrying CMV plus the relevant HLA were identified by cumulative frequency of public TCR beta families.

There are many counts of this clonotype. Its antigen is as yet unknown. TCRdb re-called the reads through MiXCR, storing one row per CDR3 protein. Counted here are 450,000 to 550,000 distinct CDR3 sequences, 16% occurring once; the ten biggest clones make up roughly 25%. Per germline, CDR1 LNHDA and CDR2 SQIVND (reference sequence). The CDR3 spans 12 residues. The V and J ends lost 7 bases and 7 bases respectively, with 13 bases between them. The sequenced sample was CD8+ T cells from PBMCs. The origin of this receptor is a human donor in good health (CMV status not recorded). Some clones in this sample may be carry-over from other donors' samples. The V call is TRBV19, the J call TRBJ1-1, with a tentative D call TRBD1 (6 bases). CDR3 in DNA: TGTGCCAGTACCATCGGGGGCCTTGAAGCTTTCTTT. This translates into CASTIGGLEAFF.